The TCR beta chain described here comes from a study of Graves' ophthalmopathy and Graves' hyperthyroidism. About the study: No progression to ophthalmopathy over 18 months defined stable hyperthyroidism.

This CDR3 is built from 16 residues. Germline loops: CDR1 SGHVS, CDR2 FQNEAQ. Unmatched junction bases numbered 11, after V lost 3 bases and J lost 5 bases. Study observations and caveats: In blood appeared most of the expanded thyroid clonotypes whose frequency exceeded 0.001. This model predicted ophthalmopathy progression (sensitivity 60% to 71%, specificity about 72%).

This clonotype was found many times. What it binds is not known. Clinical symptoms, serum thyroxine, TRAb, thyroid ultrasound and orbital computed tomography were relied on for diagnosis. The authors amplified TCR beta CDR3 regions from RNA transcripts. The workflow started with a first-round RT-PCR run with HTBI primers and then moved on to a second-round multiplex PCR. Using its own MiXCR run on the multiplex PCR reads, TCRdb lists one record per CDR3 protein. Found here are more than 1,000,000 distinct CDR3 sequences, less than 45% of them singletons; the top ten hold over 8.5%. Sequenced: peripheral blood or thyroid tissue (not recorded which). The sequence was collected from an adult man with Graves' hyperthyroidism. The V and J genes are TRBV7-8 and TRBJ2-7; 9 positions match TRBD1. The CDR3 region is CASSLGRTGVLHEQYF. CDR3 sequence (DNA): TGTGCCAGCAGCTTGGGGAGGACAGGGGTTCTCCACGAGCAGTACTTC. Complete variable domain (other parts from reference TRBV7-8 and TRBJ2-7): GAGVSQSPRYKVAKRGQDVALRCDPISGHVSLFWYQQALGQGPEFLTYFQNEAQLDKSGLPSDRFFAERPEGSVSTLKIQRTQQEDSAVYLCASSLGRTGVLHEQYFGPGTRLTVT.